The next 14 T cell receptor beta chains were all read from a single sample in a study of T cell responses to AZD1222 COVID-19 vaccine. Sequencing was performed with immunoSEQ multiplex PCR; in TCRdb, only in-frame clones are kept and a portion is missing. The sample comprises about 170,000 clones, roughly 90% of which are singletons, and over 1.5% rests with the top ten. The input for sequencing was peripheral blood, taken on day 0 of AZD1222 vaccination. The receptors stem from an adult in good health.

The genes are TRBV30 and TRBJ1-5, with unresolved D. Trimming took off 2 bases at V and 5 bases at J, with 16 bases between the two ends. Per the germline V gene, CDR1 is GTSNPN and CDR2 is SVGIG (reference sequence). CDR3 length: 15 residues. This CDR3 reads CAWSTGQARDQPQHF. The CDR3 nucleotides read TGTGCCTGGAGTACCGGGCAGGCGCGGGATCAGCCCCAGCATTTT.

The rearrangement joins TRBV5-1 to TRBJ1-2; D not certain. This CDR3 region has 13 residues. Germline CDR1 is SGHRS and CDR2 is YFSETQ. V was pared by 4 bases and J by 2 bases, with 9 bases between. CDR3 bases: TGCGCCAGCAGCCCCGATCCAAACTATGGCTACACCTTC. This gives the protein CASSPDPNYGYTF.

This clone was observed once. The chain carries TRBV7-6 and TRBJ2-7; D perhaps matches TRBD2 (10 bases). Germline CDR1 is SGHVS and CDR2 is FNYEAQ. V lost 3 bases, J lost 0 bases, and 24 bases lay in between. The CDR3 runs to 19 residues. CDR3 sequence: CASSFGTGITSGVSYEQYF. The CDR3 DNA reads as TGTGCCAGCAGCTTCGGGACAGGGATTACTAGCGGGGTCTCCTACGAGCAGTACTTC.

The gene calls are TRBV12-5 and TRBJ2-7, with D perhaps given as TRBD1 or TRBD2 (6 bases each). Trimming removed 3 bases at V and 3 bases at J, with 15 bases between. The CDR3 has 15 amino acids. From germline, CDR1 is LGHNT and CDR2 FRNRAP. CDR3 in amino acids: CASGFPLEGGYEQYF. In DNA, the CDR3 is TGTGCTAGTGGTTTCCCACTAGAGGGGGGCTACGAGCAGTACTTC.

This clone was observed a handful of times. The chain uses TRBV4-1 and TRBJ1-2; TRBD1 matches 7 bases. The CDR3 is made up of 16 amino acids. The V segment lost 0 bases and the J segment 0 bases; nucleotides outside the gene matches: 4. Germline-derived CDR1 and CDR2 are MGHRA and YSYEKL. The CDR3 is CASSQEGGQSNYGYTF. CDR3 bases: TGCGCCAGCAGCCAAGAAGGGGGACAGTCTAACTATGGCTACACCTTC.

The gene calls are TRBV6-1 and TRBJ1-5; tentatively, D is TRBD1 (5 bases). The V gene lost 2 bases and the J gene lost 6 bases, with 14 bases spanning the gap. This CDR3 comprises 15 residues. CDR1 and CDR2 (germline): MNHNS, SASEGT. DNA of the CDR3: TGTGCCAGCAGTGAACCGGGACGGGCAGGTCAGCCCCAGCATTTT. Protein sequence: CASSEPGRAGQPQHF.

The rearrangement joins TRBV28 to TRBJ1-3; weak D call: TRBD1 (5 bases). Germline lookup yields CDR1 MDHEN and CDR2 SYDVKM. V was shortened by 3 bases and J by 2 bases, with 8 bases between the two germline ends. This CDR3 has 14 amino acids. The CDR3 reads CASSLTGAGNTIYF. The CDR3 region has the DNA TGTGCCAGCAGTTTGACGGGGGCTGGAAACACCATATATTTT.

This clone was counted a few times. The V gene is TRBV4-3, the J gene TRBJ2-7, with D possibly matching TRBD1 (5 bases). The CDR3 is made up of 19 amino acids. Germline V gene sequence: CDR1 LGHNA, CDR2 YSLEER. The V and J ends lost 0 bases and 6 bases respectively, with 27 bases between them. This CDR3 reads CASSQEKDGRKTASSEQYF. For the CDR3, the DNA is TGCGCCAGCAGCCAAGAGAAGGACGGGCGAAAGACAGCCTCTAGCGAGCAGTACTTC.

This clone was seen a single time. The chain joins TRBV9 to TRBJ1-2, with D unresolved. CDR3 length equals 15 residues. Germline assignment: CDR1 SGDLS and CDR2 YYNGEE. V gave up 2 bases and J gave up 4 bases, with 15 bases separating them. CDR3 DNA: TGTGCCAGCAGCGTCTCAGATAGGGCCGCCTATGGCTACACCTTC. It codes for CASSVSDRAAYGYTF.

The CDR3 bases are TGTGCCAGCAGTGACTCTTACGGGGGCCCGAACACTGAAGCTTTCTTT. The encoded protein is CASSDSYGGPNTEAFF. The chain recombines TRBV6-4 with TRBJ1-1, with D possibly matching TRBD1 (6 bases). Germline lookup yields CDR1 MRHNA and CDR2 SNTAGT. This CDR3 region has 16 residues. The germline V and J ends were trimmed by 0 bases and 1 base, with 12 bases remaining between them.

This sequence joins TRBV12-3 or TRBV12-4 and TRBJ2-7; the D is unclear. The CDR3 contains 12 residues. V was trimmed by 4 bases and J by 6 bases, leaving 10 bases between them. The CDR3 region has the DNA TGTGCCAGCAGTTCGGTCTGGTTCGAGCAGTACTTC. Its protein is CASSSVWFEQYF.

This chain joins TRBV7-2 and TRBJ2-7; D possibly uses TRBD1 or TRBD2 (6 bases each). The CDR3 totals 16 residues. The germline CDR1 and CDR2 sequences are SGHTA and FQGNSA. V was shortened by 2 bases and J by 7 bases, with 21 bases between the two germline ends. The chain's CDR3 is CASSLMSGQGRGEQYF. The CDR3 DNA sequence: TGTGCCAGCAGCTTAATGTCGGGGCAGGGGCGGGGTGAGCAGTACTTC.

The V call is TRBV3-1 (or the pseudogene TRBV3-2), the J call TRBJ1-2; D not resolved. The V gene's germline CDR1 is LGHDT and CDR2 YNNKEL (reference sequence). The ends were cut back, 3 bases at V and 3 bases at J, with 8 bases in the middle. The CDR3 is 13 residues long. In nucleotides, the CDR3 is TGTGCCAGCAGCCACAGAGGGTACTATGGCTACACCTTC. Translation: CASSHRGYYGYTF.

This clone was observed a few times. V and J are TRBV7-3 and TRBJ2-7; the D gene is possibly TRBD1 (5 bases). Trimming left V 1 base short and J 5 bases short, with 12 bases between. In germline, CDR1 is SGHTA, CDR2 FQGTGA. CDR3 size: 14 residues. The CDR3 bases are TGTGCCAGCAGCTTAAATGGCAGGGTCAACGAGCAGTACTTC. Protein sequence: CASSLNGRVNEQYF.